This T cell receptor (beta chain) emerged from a study of CD8 T cells in Susac syndrome. The study's findings and limits: Acknowledgment was made by the study that its TCR sequencing and HLA analysis involved a relatively small number of individuals.

In regard to this clonotype: Its antigen is unidentified.

Peripheral blood CD8+ and CD4+ T cells were profiled by TCR beta sequencing. Negative isolation yielded the CD8+ and CD4+ T cells, while FACS enriched the TEMRA cells. The authors reverse transcribed roughly 0.5 to 1 ug RNA with random hexamers. TCR beta CDR3 was amplified by immunoSEQ multiplex PCR. This amplification extended across 54 Vbeta and 13 Jbeta segments. Each CDR3 protein is one row after TCRdb ran MiXCR on the immunoSEQ multiplex PCR reads. The profile covers around 180,000 distinct CDR3 sequences, with approximately 93% appearing a single time and around 0.097% taken by the ten largest. The CDR3 covers 15 residues. The germline V gene encodes CDR1 SEHNR and CDR2 FQNEAQ (reference sequence). The V end was cut by 3 bases, the J end by 5 bases, with 15 bases between.

The chain carries TRBV7-9 and TRBJ2-3; D tentatively reads TRBD1 or TRBD2 (5 bases each). Input material: CD4+ T cells from PBMCs. The origin of this receptor is a human donor with multiple sclerosis. CDR3 DNA: TGTGCCAGCAGCTTGGGACGGGGTGGGGGAGATACGCAGTATTTT. Its translation: CASSLGRGGGDTQYF.